What follows are 29 T cell receptor beta chains derived from one specimen sequenced in a study of vaccination effects on CD4 cells after COVID-19. It was after nine to ten days of culture that CD4+ T cells were isolated. Libraries were prepared by immunoSEQ multiplex PCR; TCRdb keeps only in-frame clonotypes and omits some of them. The sample lists about 25,000 clones, nearly 75% occurring once. These receptors have no known antigen. The material sequenced was CD4+ T cells from PBMCs cultured without peptide, taken before COVID-19 vaccination. Receptor source: a human donor who received a COVID-19 vaccine.

The chain employs TRBV20-1 and TRBJ2-1; unclear D gene. This CDR3 contains 12 residues. Germline CDR1 is DFQATT and CDR2 is SNEGSKA (reference sequence). V gave up 3 bases and J gave up 5 bases, with 8 bases separating them. The CDR3 loop is CSASRVNNEQFF. The DNA of the CDR3 is TGCAGTGCTAGTCGCGTAAACAATGAGCAGTTCTTC.

CDR3 nucleotide sequence: TGTGCCAGCAGCACCGGCACAGATACGCAGTATTTT. Protein: CASSTGTDTQYF. The chain employs TRBV5-5 and TRBJ2-3; no clear D. The CDR3 consists of 12 residues. Germline V gene data show CDR1 as SGHKS and CDR2 as YYEKEE (reference sequence). The ends were cut back, 4 bases at V and 1 base at J, with 4 bases in the middle.

The V and J genes are TRBV28 and TRBJ1-1; D uncertain. V lost 4 bases and J 8 bases, leaving 5 bases between the germline ends. The CDR3 is 10 amino acids. Germline V lookup: CDR1 MDHEN, CDR2 SYDVKM. The CDR3 coding sequence is TGTGCCAGCAGTTATAGGGAAGCTTTCTTT. Translating gives CASSYREAFF. The variable domain in full, completed from reference TRBV28 and TRBJ1-1, reads DVKVTQSSRYLVKRTGEKVFLECVQDMDHENMFWYRQDPGLGLRLIYFSYDVKMKEKGDIPEGYSVSREKKERFSLILESASTNQTSMYLCASSYREAFFGQGTRLTVV.

The J gene is TRBJ1-4, the V gene TRBV18; 7 nucleotides agree with TRBD1. Per the germline V gene, CDR1 is KGHSH and CDR2 is LQKENI. J gave up 7 bases and V 3 bases, and 5 bases lay outside the gene matches. This CDR3 spans 14 amino acids. DNA of the CDR3: TGTGCCAGCTCACCGGGACAGATCGGTGAAAAACTGTTTTTT. Its protein product is CASSPGQIGEKLFF.

The chain couples TRBV6-6 to TRBJ2-3, with D possibly TRBD1 on 8 matching bases. V shed 3 bases and J shed 7 bases, with 20 bases lying between them. Germline V gene lookup returns CDR1 MNHNY and CDR2 SVGAGI (reference sequence). There are 16 residues in the CDR3. The CDR3 DNA follows: TGTGCCAGCAGTTATTCTAGACAGGGGAGGGAATATACGCAGTATTTT. It translates to CASSYSRQGREYTQYF.

This chain uses TRBV30 with TRBJ2-7, with 12 nucleotides matching TRBD2. This CDR3 is 14 amino acids long. The trim removed 4 bases at V and 2 bases at J, leaving 3 bases unmatched. Germline V gene data show CDR1 as GTSNPN and CDR2 as SVGIG (reference sequence). CDR3 DNA: TGTGCCTGGACTGGACTAGCGGGAACCTACGAGCAGTACTTC. It translates to CAWTGLAGTYEQYF.

In this sample, this clone turned up a few times. V gene TRBV6-6 combines with J gene TRBJ2-2, with TRBD1 identical over 9 bases. V gave up 6 bases and J gave up 7 bases; unmatched junction bases: 9. The germline gives CDR1 MNHNY, CDR2 SVGAGI (reference sequence). CDR3 length: 15 amino acids. The CDR3 bases are TGTGCCAGCAGCGTCACAGGGGGCGTAGTCGGGGAGCTGTTTTTT. As protein: CASSVTGGVVGELFF.

The chain links TRBV5-6 to TRBJ2-3; no clear D. Germline V gives CDR1 SGHDT, CDR2 YYEEEE. The V end lost 2 bases, the J end lost 2 bases, and 12 bases lay between the germline ends. This CDR3 contains 15 residues. The CDR3 DNA reads TGTGCCAGCAGCTTCTGGTTGGCACTCACAGATACGCAGTATTTT. Residues: CASSFWLALTDTQYF.

This clone was recorded once. The rearrangement uses TRBV3-1 (or the pseudogene TRBV3-2) and TRBJ2-7, with 8 bases lining up with TRBD1. Germline V gives CDR1 LGHDT, CDR2 YNNKEL (reference sequence). The CDR3 consists of 13 residues. With V trimmed by 3 bases and J by 3 bases, 1 base remained unmatched. CDR3 residues: CASSHGQGYEQYF. The CDR3 DNA sequence: TGTGCCAGCAGCCACGGACAGGGCTACGAGCAGTACTTC.

The rearrangement uses TRBV19 and TRBJ2-5; maybe TRBD1 (6 bases). CDR3 size: 13 residues. V was cut by 4 bases and J by 4 bases, with 10 bases left in between. Per germline, CDR1 LNHDA and CDR2 SQIVND (reference sequence). CDR3 sequence reads: CASSTGVRETQYF. DNA for the CDR3: TGTGCCAGTAGTACAGGGGTCCGAGAGACCCAGTACTTC.

The chain carries TRBV6-1 and TRBJ1-5; D gene unclear. In germline, CDR1 is MNHNS, CDR2 SASEGT. Trimming took off 2 bases at V and 4 bases at J, with 6 bases between the two ends. This CDR3 region has 13 residues. The CDR3 protein is CASSEHLNQPQHF. The CDR3 nucleotides are TGTGCCAGCAGTGAACACCTGAATCAGCCCCAGCATTTT.

The chain employs TRBV3-1 (or the pseudogene TRBV3-2) and TRBJ2-1; weak D call: TRBD2 (5 bases). V shed 6 bases and J shed 8 bases, with 11 bases lying between them. The CDR3 length is 12 residues. Per the germline V gene, CDR1 is LGHDT and CDR2 is YNNKEL (reference sequence). CDR3: CASSSAGDEQFF. CDR3 DNA: TGTGCCAGCAGTTCCGCGGGCGATGAGCAGTTCTTC.

The chain has TRBV6-5 and TRBJ1-1; 7 bases map to TRBD1. CDR3 size: 16 residues. V lost 0 bases, J lost 3 bases, and 7 bases stayed unmatched. Germline V CDR1 and CDR2: MNHEY, SVGAGI. CDR3 in amino acids: CASSYSRGGRYTEAFF. The CDR3 DNA reads TGTGCCAGCAGTTACTCGCGAGGGGGCAGATACACTGAAGCTTTCTTT.

The chain recombines TRBV2 with TRBJ2-1, with D possibly being TRBD1 (8 bases). The length of the CDR3 is 11 residues. V lost 11 bases to trimming and J lost 6 bases, with 11 bases between them. From germline, CDR1 is SNHLY and CDR2 FYNNEI. The DNA of the CDR3 is TGTGCCCACAGGGGGGGCAATGAGCAGTTCTTC. Amino acids: CAHRGGNEQFF.

V is TRBV28 and J is TRBJ1-6; TRBD1 matches at 8 bases. J lost 7 bases, V lost 5 bases, and 7 bases had no gene match. The CDR3 totals 15 residues. Per germline, CDR1 MDHEN and CDR2 SYDVKM. CDR3 region: CASSPLTGANSPLHF. For the CDR3, the DNA is TGTGCCAGCAGTCCCCTGACAGGGGCGAATTCACCCCTCCACTTT. Supplemented by reference TRBV28 and TRBJ1-6, the full variable domain reads DVKVTQSSRYLVKRTGEKVFLECVQDMDHENMFWYRQDPGLGLRLIYFSYDVKMKEKGDIPEGYSVSREKKERFSLILESASTNQTSMYLCASSPLTGANSPLHFGNGTRLTVT.

The gene calls are TRBV10-1 and TRBJ1-6, with 7 bases aligning to TRBD1. The CDR3 has 19 amino acids. V shed 6 bases and J 7 bases; nucleotides not matched to a gene: 21. Germline V gene lookup returns CDR1 WNHNN and CDR2 SYGVQD (reference sequence). CDR3 in DNA: TGCGCCAGCAGCAGATACAGGGGATATATCGGCGGGTGGAATTCACCCCTCCACTTT. This gives the protein CASSRYRGYIGGWNSPLHF.

In this sample, this clone turned up a few times. The chain joins TRBV3-1 (or the pseudogene TRBV3-2) to TRBJ1-2; D is unresolved. Trimming took off 2 bases at V and 4 bases at J, with 23 bases between the two ends. This CDR3 is 18 amino acids long. CDR1 LGHDT and CDR2 YNNKEL come from the germline V gene (reference sequence). The CDR3 is CASSQLSNVRAASYGYTF. The DNA of the CDR3 is TGTGCCAGCAGCCAACTATCCAACGTCCGGGCGGCCTCCTATGGCTACACCTTC.

The rearrangement uses TRBV5-1 and TRBJ1-1; tentative D call: TRBD1 (6 bases). CDR1 is SGHRS and CDR2 is YFSETQ in the germline V gene. V was cut by 0 bases and J by 0 bases, with 12 bases left in between. This CDR3 is 16 amino acids long. The DNA of the CDR3 is TGCGCCAGCAGCTTGGGGGGAGGACAGATGAACACTGAAGCTTTCTTT. This translates into CASSLGGGQMNTEAFF.

The genes are TRBV3-1 (or the pseudogene TRBV3-2) and TRBJ2-4; D is uncertain. The germline V and J ends were trimmed by 3 bases and 0 bases, with 9 bases remaining between them. This CDR3 comprises 15 residues. The germline V gene has CDR1 LGHDT and CDR2 YNNKEL (reference sequence). For the CDR3, the DNA is TGTGCCAGCAGCCACGGGCAGCTAGCCAAAAACATTCAGTACTTC. Amino acids: CASSHGQLAKNIQYF.

The J gene is TRBJ2-2, the V gene TRBV25-1; 7 bases align to TRBD2. Germline assignment: CDR1 MGHDK and CDR2 SYGVNS. Losses at the gene ends were 3 bases for V and 5 bases for J; bases not matched to a gene: 9. This CDR3 contains 16 residues. The CDR3 loop is CASSDLVGGGTGELFF. DNA of the CDR3: TGTGCCAGCAGTGATCTTGTCGGCGGGGGAACCGGGGAGCTGTTTTTT.

The rearrangement joins TRBV7-8 to TRBJ1-1; TRBD1 aligns across 10 bases. V lost 0 bases, J lost 8 bases, and 9 bases stayed unmatched. CDR3 length: 16 residues. Germline loops: CDR1 SGHVS, CDR2 FQNEAQ. CDR3 DNA sequence: TGTGCCAGCAGCTTAGCCCTGAAAGACAGGGGGCGCGAAGCTTTCTTT. It is translated as CASSLALKDRGREAFF.

J is TRBJ2-1 and V is TRBV7-8; D unresolved. The CDR3 length is 15 residues. V lost 4 bases, J lost 14 bases, and 24 bases lay in between. Looked up from germline, CDR1 is SGHVS and CDR2 is FQNEAQ. The CDR3 sequence is CASSSSPGLDREEFF. The DNA for the CDR3 is TGTGCCAGCAGCTCCAGCCCAGGTCTGGATAGGGAAGAGTTCTTC.

This clone came up a few times. The chain combines TRBV15 with TRBJ1-2; 11 bases match TRBD1. The junction had 9 bases not matched to a gene; V was cut back by 5 bases and J by 4 bases. The CDR3 is 16 residues long. The germline gives CDR1 LNHNV, CDR2 YYDKDF (reference sequence). CDR3 in DNA: TGTGCCACCAGCCCCCAGGACAGGGGGCTGATCTATGGCTACACCTTC. Its protein is CATSPQDRGLIYGYTF.

The chain carries TRBV21-1 and TRBJ2-6; TRBD2 is the table's D call and was not checked against the DNA. TRBV21-1 is labeled a pseudogene. The CDR3 sequence is 16 residues long. DNA of the CDR3: TGTGCCAGCAGCCCCAGGAGGGGAACTGGGGCCAACGTCCTGACTTTC. This gives the protein CASSPRRGTGANVLTF.

The chain has TRBV3-1 (or the pseudogene TRBV3-2) and TRBJ1-6; no definite D call. CDR3 length equals 14 residues. The V end was cut by 5 bases, the J end by 4 bases, with 9 bases between. The germline gives CDR1 LGHDT, CDR2 YNNKEL (reference sequence). DNA of the CDR3: TGTGCCAGCAGCTCGACACTATATAATTCACCCCTCCACTTT. Protein product: CASSSTLYNSPLHF.

The genes are TRBV9 and TRBJ1-2; 9 bases agree with TRBD1. Germline-derived CDR1 and CDR2 are SGDLS and YYNGEE. There are 14 residues in the CDR3. Trimming took 3 bases from V and 5 from J; bases not matched to a gene: 5. CDR3 loop: CASSATGGGYGYTF. The CDR3 nucleotides are TGTGCCAGCAGCGCTACAGGGGGCGGGTATGGCTACACCTTC. Full variable domain (remainder filled in from reference TRBV9 and TRBJ1-2): DSGVTQTPKHLITATGQRVTLRCSPRSGDLSVYWYQQSLDQGLQFLIQYYNGEERAKGNILERFSAQQFPDLHSELNLSSLELGDSALYFCASSATGGGYGYTFGSGTRLTVV.

The chain joins TRBV28 to TRBJ2-1; TRBD1 agrees at 11 bases. The trim removed 2 bases at V and 0 bases at J, leaving 6 bases unmatched. The CDR3 consists of 18 residues. Germline lookup yields CDR1 MDHEN and CDR2 SYDVKM. In DNA form, the CDR3 reads TGTGCCAGCAGTTTAGTAATAGGGACAGGGGGCTCCTACAATGAGCAGTTCTTC. Its translation is CASSLVIGTGGSYNEQFF.

The J gene is TRBJ1-1, the V gene TRBV5-1; the D gene is possibly TRBD1 (5 bases). Germline V lookup: CDR1 SGHRS, CDR2 YFSETQ. There are 15 residues in the CDR3. V was pared by 4 bases and J by 1 base, with 14 bases between. The CDR3 is CASSLGDSGNTEAFF. As DNA, the CDR3 is TGCGCCAGCAGCCTTGGTGACAGTGGGAACACTGAAGCTTTCTTT.

The chain joins TRBV12-3 or TRBV12-4 to TRBJ2-5; tentative D call: TRBD2 (6 bases). V was pared by 6 bases and J by 1 base, with 9 bases between. The CDR3 is made up of 13 amino acids. The DNA of the CDR3 is TGTGCCAGCAGCCCACTAGCCCAAGAGACCCAGTACTTC. As protein: CASSPLAQETQYF.